This T cell receptor (beta chain) was identified in a study of technical replicates of blood from a few donors. Clones were sequenced by immunoSEQ multiplex PCR, and TCRdb holds only the in-frame ones, with some missing. The sample has 90,000 to 100,000 clones; more than 90% are singletons. The germline gives CDR1 GTSNPN, CDR2 SVGIG (reference sequence). CDR3 size: 14 residues. Trimming cost V 8 bases and J 2 bases; bases outside gene matches: 10. Sequencing used T cells isolated from PBMCs. The sequence was collected from a human donor in good health. The chain employs TRBV30 and TRBJ1-2; the match to TRBD1 covers 8 bases. The CDR3 sequence is CASDWAGGNYGYTF. The DNA for the CDR3 is TGTGCCAGTGATTGGGCAGGGGGCAACTATGGCTACACCTTC.